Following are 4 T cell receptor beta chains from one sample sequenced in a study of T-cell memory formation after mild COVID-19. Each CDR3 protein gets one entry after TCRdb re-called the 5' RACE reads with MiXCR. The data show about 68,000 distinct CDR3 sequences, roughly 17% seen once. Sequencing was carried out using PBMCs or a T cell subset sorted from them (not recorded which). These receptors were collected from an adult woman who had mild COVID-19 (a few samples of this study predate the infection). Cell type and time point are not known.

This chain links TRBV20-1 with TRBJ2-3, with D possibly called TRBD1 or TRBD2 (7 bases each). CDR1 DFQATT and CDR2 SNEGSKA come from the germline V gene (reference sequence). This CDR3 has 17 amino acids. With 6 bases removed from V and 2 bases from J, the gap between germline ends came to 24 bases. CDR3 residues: CSALPPPGGDPTDTQYF. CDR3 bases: TGCAGTGCCCTGCCCCCCCCAGGGGGGGACCCCACAGATACGCAGTATTTT.

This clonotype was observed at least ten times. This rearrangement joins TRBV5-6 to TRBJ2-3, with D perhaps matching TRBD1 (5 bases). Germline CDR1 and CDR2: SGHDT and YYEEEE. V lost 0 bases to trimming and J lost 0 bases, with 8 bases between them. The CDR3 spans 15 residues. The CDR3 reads CASSLVAGSTDTQYF. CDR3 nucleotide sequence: TGTGCCAGCAGCTTGGTCGCAGGGAGCACAGATACGCAGTATTTT. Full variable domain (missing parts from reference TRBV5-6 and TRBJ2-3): DAGVTQSPTHLIKTRGQQVTLRCSPKSGHDTVSWYQQALGQGPQFIFQYYEEEERQRGNFPDRFSGHQFPNYSSELNVNALLLGDSALYLCASSLVAGSTDTQYFGPGTRLTVL.

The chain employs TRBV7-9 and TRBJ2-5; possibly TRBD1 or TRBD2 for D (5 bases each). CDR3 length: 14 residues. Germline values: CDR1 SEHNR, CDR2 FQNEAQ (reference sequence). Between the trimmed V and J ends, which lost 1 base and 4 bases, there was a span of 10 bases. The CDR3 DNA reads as TGTGCCAGCAGCTTAGGATCGGGGCTAGAGACCCAGTACTTC. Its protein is CASSLGSGLETQYF. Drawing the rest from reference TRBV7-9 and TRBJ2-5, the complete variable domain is DTGVSQNPRHKITKRGQNVTFRCDPISEHNRLYWYRQTLGQGPEFLTYFQNEAQLEKSRLLSDRFSAERPKGSFSTLEIQRTEQGDSAMYLCASSLGSGLETQYFGPGTRLLVL.

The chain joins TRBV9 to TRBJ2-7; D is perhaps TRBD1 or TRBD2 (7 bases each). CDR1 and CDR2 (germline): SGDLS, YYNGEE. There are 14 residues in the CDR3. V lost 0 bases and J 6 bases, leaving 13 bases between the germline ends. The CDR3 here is CASSVEGGGSEQYF. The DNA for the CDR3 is TGTGCCAGCAGCGTAGAGGGAGGGGGCTCCGAGCAGTACTTC.